A selection of T cell receptor beta chains follows, all from one sample in a study of CD8 T cells in Susac syndrome. Each CDR3 protein is one row after TCRdb ran MiXCR on the immunoSEQ multiplex PCR reads. The table records about 300,000 distinct CDR3 sequences, about 89% of them present only once. The source material was CD8+ T cells from PBMCs. These receptors were collected from a human donor with multiple sclerosis. Each CDR3 is given with its conserved first and last residue. D genes are given only for firm matches. Where a row states a size, it is once, few, many or the class of an expanded clone; other rows omit it.

abundance: -; j_gene: TRBJ2-2; d_gene: -; v_gene: TRBV30; CDR3nt: TGTGCCTGGAGTGTCCTCCCCGGGGAGCTGTTTTTT; CDR3aa: CAWSVLPGELFF
abundance: -; j_gene: TRBJ2-3; d_gene: TRBD1; v_gene: TRBV29-1; CDR3nt: TGCAGCGTTGAAGAACCCCCAGGGGGCTTTGTGGATACGCAGTATTTT; CDR3aa: CSVEEPPGGFVDTQYF
abundance: -; j_gene: TRBJ1-5; d_gene: -; v_gene: TRBV30; CDR3nt: TGTGCCTGGAGTTTGGACGGTAATCAGCCCCAGCATTTT; CDR3aa: CAWSLDGNQPQHF
abundance: once; j_gene: TRBJ2-1; d_gene: TRBD2; v_gene: TRBV4-3; CDR3nt: TGCGCCAGCAGCCAAGCCTGGCCGCCGGGGGGTTATGAGCAGTTCTTC; CDR3aa: CASSQAWPPGGYEQFF
abundance: once; j_gene: TRBJ1-2; d_gene: TRBD1; v_gene: TRBV6-1; CDR3nt: TGTGCCAGCAGTCCTACAGGGGGCGCGGAATTTAACTATGGCTACACCTTC; CDR3aa: CASSPTGGAEFNYGYTF
abundance: -; j_gene: TRBJ1-2; d_gene: -; v_gene: TRBV20-1; CDR3nt: TGCAGTGCTAGAGGGACACTTGGTGTCTATGGCTACACCTTC; CDR3aa: CSARGTLGVYGYTF
abundance: -; j_gene: TRBJ2-5; d_gene: TRBD1; v_gene: TRBV4-1; CDR3nt: TGCGCCAGCAGCCAAGGACAGGGGGGTGGAGAGACCCAGTACTTC; CDR3aa: CASSQGQGGGETQYF
abundance: -; j_gene: TRBJ1-1; d_gene: -; v_gene: TRBV11-2; CDR3nt: TGTGCCAGCAGCTTAGACCTGACGGGAAACACTGAAGCTTTCTTT; CDR3aa: CASSLDLTGNTEAFF
abundance: -; j_gene: TRBJ1-1; d_gene: -; v_gene: TRBV30; CDR3nt: TGTGCCCTAAGTGAAGCTTTCTTT; CDR3aa: CALSEAFF
abundance: -; j_gene: TRBJ2-3; d_gene: TRBD2; v_gene: TRBV11-2; CDR3nt: TGTGCCAGCAGGATAACAAAGCGGGAGGGCCTCGCAGATACGCAGTATTTT; CDR3aa: CASRITKREGLADTQYF
abundance: -; j_gene: TRBJ1-4; d_gene: -; v_gene: TRBV13; CDR3nt: TGTGCCAGCAGCTTAGGCCCCCAGGCGAATGAAAAACTGTTTTTT; CDR3aa: CASSLGPQANEKLFF
abundance: -; j_gene: TRBJ2-2; d_gene: TRBD1; v_gene: TRBV27; CDR3nt: TGTGCGAGCGGCGAGACAGGGGCCGGGGAGCTGTTTTTT; CDR3aa: CASGETGAGELFF
abundance: -; j_gene: TRBJ2-1; d_gene: TRBD2; v_gene: TRBV4-1; CDR3nt: TGCGCCAGCAGCCACATTTTCCGGACTAGCCTCGAGGCTGAGCAGTTCTTC; CDR3aa: CASSHIFRTSLEAEQFF
abundance: -; j_gene: TRBJ1-5; d_gene: -; v_gene: TRBV10-2; CDR3nt: TGCGCCAGCAGTGAGAGGGGGTTGGGTCAGCCCCAGCATTTT; CDR3aa: CASSERGLGQPQHF
abundance: -; j_gene: TRBJ2-1; d_gene: TRBD2; v_gene: TRBV27; CDR3nt: TGTGCCAGCAGATTCGGGACTAGCGGGAGCAATGAGCAGTTCTTC; CDR3aa: CASRFGTSGSNEQFF
abundance: -; j_gene: TRBJ2-5; d_gene: TRBD1; v_gene: TRBV5-6; CDR3nt: TGTGCCAGCAGCTTGGAACAGGGGTTAGTTGGGGAGACCCAGTACTTC; CDR3aa: CASSLEQGLVGETQYF
abundance: -; j_gene: TRBJ2-1; d_gene: -; v_gene: TRBV19; CDR3nt: TGTGCCAGTAGTATCAACGCGGGACGTAACAATGAACAGTTCTTC; CDR3aa: CASSINAGRNNEQFF
abundance: -; j_gene: TRBJ1-1; d_gene: -; v_gene: TRBV27; CDR3nt: TGTGCCAGCAGTTTTGAAGGTCTGAACACTGAAGCTTTCTTT; CDR3aa: CASSFEGLNTEAFF
abundance: -; j_gene: TRBJ2-7; d_gene: -; v_gene: TRBV5-1; CDR3nt: TGCGCCAGCAGCTTGCGGGTCGGGTACGAGCAGTACTTC; CDR3aa: CASSLRVGYEQYF
abundance: -; j_gene: TRBJ1-6; d_gene: -; v_gene: TRBV4-1; CDR3nt: TGCGCCAGCGGGGGGAACCCGACTAATTCACCCCTCCACTTT; CDR3aa: CASGGNPTNSPLHF
abundance: -; j_gene: TRBJ2-3; d_gene: -; v_gene: TRBV30; CDR3nt: TGTGCCTGGAGTGTAGGGGCCAGGGGCAGCACAGATACGCAGTATTTT; CDR3aa: CAWSVGARGSTDTQYF
abundance: -; j_gene: TRBJ2-7; d_gene: -; v_gene: TRBV20-1; CDR3nt: TGCAGTGCTAGAGATGACGGGTCCGCACAGGATCACGAGCAGTACTTC; CDR3aa: CSARDDGSAQDHEQYF
abundance: -; j_gene: TRBJ2-1; d_gene: TRBD2; v_gene: TRBV9; CDR3nt: TGTGCCAGCAGCCCTAGCGGGAGGGCATACAATGAGCAGTTCTTC; CDR3aa: CASSPSGRAYNEQFF
abundance: -; j_gene: TRBJ2-3; d_gene: -; v_gene: TRBV9; CDR3nt: TGTGCCAGCAGCGTCCCAGACTCTAGCACAGATACGCAGTATTTT; CDR3aa: CASSVPDSSTDTQYF
abundance: -; j_gene: TRBJ1-5; d_gene: TRBD1; v_gene: TRBV30; CDR3nt: TGTGCCTGGGGCCCCGGGACAGGGAGTCAGCCCCAGCATTTT; CDR3aa: CAWGPGTGSQPQHF
abundance: few; j_gene: TRBJ2-7; d_gene: -; v_gene: TRBV20-1; CDR3nt: TGCAGTGCTAGATCCGGCAGCTCCTACGAGCAGTACTTC; CDR3aa: CSARSGSSYEQYF
abundance: -; j_gene: TRBJ2-1; d_gene: TRBD2; v_gene: TRBV7-9; CDR3nt: TGTGCCAGCAGCTTGGGTCTAGCGGGGGGGAGCTCCTACAATGAGCAGTTCTTC; CDR3aa: CASSLGLAGGSSYNEQFF
abundance: -; j_gene: TRBJ1-1; d_gene: TRBD1; v_gene: TRBV7-6; CDR3nt: TGTGCCAGCAGCTCGACAGGGGGCTACCAGAACACTGAAGCTTTCTTT; CDR3aa: CASSSTGGYQNTEAFF
abundance: once; j_gene: TRBJ2-7; d_gene: -; v_gene: TRBV20-1; CDR3nt: TGCAGTGCCAGGGGCGAGCAGTACTTC; CDR3aa: CSARGEQYF
abundance: -; j_gene: TRBJ2-3; d_gene: TRBD2; v_gene: TRBV5-1; CDR3nt: TGCGCCAGCAGCTTGGACCGTCTTCGTAGCGGGAGTAACGTAGATACGCAGTATTTT; CDR3aa: CASSLDRLRSGSNVDTQYF
abundance: -; j_gene: TRBJ1-3; d_gene: -; v_gene: TRBV28; CDR3nt: TGTGCCAGCAGTTTATGGTCCGGAAACTCTGGAAACACCATATATTTT; CDR3aa: CASSLWSGNSGNTIYF
abundance: -; j_gene: TRBJ2-3; d_gene: -; v_gene: TRBV28; CDR3nt: TGTGCCAGCAGTTTCAGGCTCGGCACAGATACGCAGTATTTT; CDR3aa: CASSFRLGTDTQYF
abundance: few; j_gene: TRBJ1-2; d_gene: -; v_gene: TRBV6-1; CDR3nt: TGTGCCAGCAGGGGCGGGTCCCGCCCGGACTATGGCTACACCTTC; CDR3aa: CASRGGSRPDYGYTF
abundance: -; j_gene: TRBJ1-4; d_gene: -; v_gene: TRBV7-9; CDR3nt: TGTGCCAGCAGCTTAGGGACAACTAATGAAAAACTGTTTTTT; CDR3aa: CASSLGTTNEKLFF
abundance: -; j_gene: TRBJ2-1; d_gene: TRBD2; v_gene: TRBV7-8; CDR3nt: TGTGCCAGCAGCTTGCTAGCGGACAATGAGCAGTTCTTC; CDR3aa: CASSLLADNEQFF
abundance: -; j_gene: TRBJ2-3; d_gene: -; v_gene: TRBV30; CDR3nt: TGTGCCTGGAGTGTCTCCAGCTCCTCCACAGATACGCAGTATTTT; CDR3aa: CAWSVSSSSTDTQYF
abundance: -; j_gene: TRBJ1-5; d_gene: -; v_gene: TRBV4-2; CDR3nt: TGTGCCAGCAGCCAAGAAAATTTTGGCGCGGCACGGCCCCAGCATTTT; CDR3aa: CASSQENFGAARPQHF
abundance: once; j_gene: TRBJ2-3; d_gene: TRBD2; v_gene: TRBV6-1; CDR3nt: TGTGCCAGCAGTGAAGCGGGAGCGGGAGGGCCAACAGATACGCAGTATTTT; CDR3aa: CASSEAGAGGPTDTQYF
abundance: -; j_gene: TRBJ2-7; d_gene: TRBD1; v_gene: TRBV7-9; CDR3nt: TGTGCCAGCAGCGGTGAACTTACGGACAGGGGGTACGAGCAGTACTTC; CDR3aa: CASSGELTDRGYEQYF
abundance: -; j_gene: TRBJ1-2; d_gene: -; v_gene: TRBV27; CDR3nt: TGTGCCAGCAGCGGCAGGGCCCCGGGCCGCTATGGCTACACCTTC; CDR3aa: CASSGRAPGRYGYTF
abundance: -; j_gene: TRBJ2-5; d_gene: -; v_gene: TRBV24-1; CDR3nt: TGTGCCACCAGTGACGCGCCCGGTAGCCAAGAGACCCAGTACTTC; CDR3aa: CATSDAPGSQETQYF
abundance: few; j_gene: TRBJ2-7; d_gene: -; v_gene: TRBV7-2; CDR3nt: TGTGCCAGCAGATCGTTGCAGGGTGGGCAGTACTTC; CDR3aa: CASRSLQGGQYF
abundance: -; j_gene: TRBJ2-1; d_gene: TRBD1; v_gene: TRBV28; CDR3nt: TGTGCCAGCAGTTTGGTGAGACAGGGGCGAAATGAGCAGTTCTTC; CDR3aa: CASSLVRQGRNEQFF
abundance: -; j_gene: TRBJ2-6; d_gene: -; v_gene: TRBV11-2; CDR3nt: TGTGCCAGCAGCTTAGTACGGGGAGGCCTCTCTGGGGCCAACGTCCTGACTTTC; CDR3aa: CASSLVRGGLSGANVLTF
abundance: -; j_gene: TRBJ1-5; d_gene: -; v_gene: TRBV28; CDR3nt: TGTGCCAGCAGTTTAGGACTCAGGGGCAATCAGCCCCAGCATTTT; CDR3aa: CASSLGLRGNQPQHF
abundance: once; j_gene: TRBJ1-4; d_gene: -; v_gene: TRBV10-3; CDR3nt: TGTGCCATCAGTGAAGGCCGGGAAAAACTGTTTTTT; CDR3aa: CAISEGREKLFF
abundance: -; j_gene: TRBJ1-5; d_gene: -; v_gene: TRBV28; CDR3nt: TGTGCCAGCAGAGCAACAGGGTTGGGTCAGCCCCAGCATTTT; CDR3aa: CASRATGLGQPQHF
abundance: -; j_gene: TRBJ2-5; d_gene: -; v_gene: TRBV6-5; CDR3nt: TGTGCCAGCAGTTACGGGGTAGGGGGCCAAGAGACCCAGTACTTC; CDR3aa: CASSYGVGGQETQYF
abundance: -; j_gene: TRBJ1-2; d_gene: TRBD1; v_gene: TRBV6-2/TRBV6-3; CDR3nt: TGTGCCAGCAGTTACGCTGCCCTTTGGGGGAGCCCGGACAGGGGTTGGAACTATGGCTACACCTTC; CDR3aa: CASSYAALWGSPDRGWNYGYTF
abundance: -; j_gene: TRBJ1-2; d_gene: -; v_gene: TRBV13; CDR3nt: TGTGCCAGCAGCCCCCAGGGTAACCCTACCTATGGCTACACCTTC; CDR3aa: CASSPQGNPTYGYTF
abundance: -; j_gene: TRBJ2-5; d_gene: -; v_gene: TRBV29-1; CDR3nt: TGCAGCGTTTTCCTTTCTTACCACGGGACCCAGTACTTC; CDR3aa: CSVFLSYHGTQYF
abundance: -; j_gene: TRBJ2-1; d_gene: -; v_gene: TRBV7-9; CDR3nt: TGTGCCAGCAGCTTACGGGACTCCTTTAATGAGCAGTTCTTC; CDR3aa: CASSLRDSFNEQFF
abundance: -; j_gene: TRBJ2-3; d_gene: -; v_gene: TRBV9; CDR3nt: TGTGCCAGCAGCATAGAGACTAGCACAGATACGCAGTATTTT; CDR3aa: CASSIETSTDTQYF
abundance: -; j_gene: TRBJ2-3; d_gene: TRBD1; v_gene: TRBV7-9; CDR3nt: TGTGCCAGCAGCTTCGCCGGGACAGGGACAGATACGCAGTATTTT; CDR3aa: CASSFAGTGTDTQYF
abundance: -; j_gene: TRBJ2-2; d_gene: -; v_gene: TRBV4-2; CDR3nt: TGTGCCAGCAGCCAAGAGGTGGCGGACAACACCGGGGAGCTGTTTTTT; CDR3aa: CASSQEVADNTGELFF
abundance: -; j_gene: TRBJ2-7; d_gene: TRBD1; v_gene: TRBV7-9; CDR3nt: TGTGCCAGCAGTCACGGACAGGGGGCACGATCCTACGAGCAGTACTTC; CDR3aa: CASSHGQGARSYEQYF
abundance: -; j_gene: TRBJ2-7; d_gene: -; v_gene: TRBV6-1; CDR3nt: TGTGCCACCCAGGGACTTTCCTACGAGCAGTACTTC; CDR3aa: CATQGLSYEQYF
abundance: -; j_gene: TRBJ2-5; d_gene: TRBD2; v_gene: TRBV20-1; CDR3nt: TGCAGTGCTGATCTACTAGCGGGGGAAGAGACCCAGTACTTC; CDR3aa: CSADLLAGEETQYF
abundance: -; j_gene: TRBJ1-1; d_gene: -; v_gene: TRBV9; CDR3nt: TGTGCCAGCAGCGTAGTGGTAGGGACCACTGAAGCTTTCTTT; CDR3aa: CASSVVVGTTEAFF